These 27 T cell receptor beta chains came from one sample sequenced in a study of T cell responses to AZD1222 COVID-19 vaccine. Profiling relied on immunoSEQ multiplex PCR, and the TCRdb table lists in-frame clones only, not all of them. The sample holds over 150,000 clones, 90% seen once. The sample here was peripheral blood, taken on day 0 of AZD1222 vaccination. Receptor source: an adult in good health.

This clone has only one observation. This rearrangement joins TRBV19 to TRBJ2-7; TRBD1 matches 8 bases. CDR3 length: 15 amino acids. CDR1 and CDR2 from the germline V gene are LNHDA and SQIVND (reference sequence). With 5 bases clipped from V and 1 base from J, the junction kept 7 bases outside the gene matches. The CDR3 sequence: CASSVGTGTSYEQYF. The CDR3 DNA sequence: TGTGCCAGTAGTGTAGGGACAGGAACATCCTACGAGCAGTACTTC.

The CDR3 region has the DNA TGTGCCAGCAGCCCAGGGGACAGGGTTAACAATGAGCAGTTCTTC. It encodes CASSPGDRVNNEQFF. The rearrangement joins TRBV9 to TRBJ2-1; 9 nucleotides line up with TRBD1. The CDR3 loop spans 15 amino acids. The germline gives CDR1 SGDLS, CDR2 YYNGEE. Trimming removed 4 bases from V and 5 bases from J; junction bases left unmatched: 7.

This chain connects TRBV30 to TRBJ1-1, with a tentative D call TRBD1 (6 bases). Germline V CDR1 and CDR2: GTSNPN, SVGIG (reference sequence). With 1 base removed from V and 0 bases from J, the gap between germline ends came to 9 bases. There are 14 residues in the CDR3. CDR3 coding DNA: TGTGCCTGGAGTGGGACAGTACTGAACACTGAAGCTTTCTTT. Its translation is CAWSGTVLNTEAFF.

The V gene is TRBV3-1 (or the pseudogene TRBV3-2), the J gene TRBJ1-1, with no clear D. Trimming removed 5 bases from V and 1 base from J, with 11 bases in between. This CDR3 comprises 14 residues. Germline values: CDR1 LGHDT, CDR2 YNNKEL (reference sequence). CDR3 sequence: CASSASEGNTEAFF. As DNA, the CDR3 is TGTGCCAGCAGCGCCAGCGAGGGGAACACTGAAGCTTTCTTT.

This chain links TRBV9 with TRBJ2-1; 9 positions match TRBD2. CDR1 SGDLS and CDR2 YYNGEE come from the germline V gene. This CDR3 spans 15 amino acids. V shed 0 bases and J 6 bases; nucleotides not matched to a gene: 4. CDR3 bases: TGTGCCAGCAGCGTAGGAGCGGGGGGAATCAATGAGCAGTTCTTC. Its translation is CASSVGAGGINEQFF.

Only one count was recorded for this clone. CDR3 sequence reads: CASRPRGGEAFF. The DNA of the CDR3 is TGTGCCAGCAGGCCCCGAGGAGGTGAAGCTTTCTTT. This chain links TRBV5-8 with TRBJ1-1; D gene ambiguous. Germline V lookup: CDR1 SGHTS, CDR2 YDEGEE. Trimming removed 5 bases at V and 7 bases at J, with 12 bases between. The CDR3 loop spans 12 amino acids.

The rearrangement joins TRBV21-1 to TRBJ2-7; the table's D call of TRBD2 was not tested on the DNA. TRBV21-1 is a listed pseudogene. The CDR3 runs to 12 residues. The CDR3 protein is CALGAAFYEQYF. CDR3 nucleotides: TGTGCCCTTGGAGCAGCCTTCTACGAGCAGTACTTC.

This clone appeared once. The chain combines TRBV5-6 with TRBJ2-5; D perhaps matches TRBD2 (6 bases). V was clipped by 6 bases and J by 1 base, with 13 bases between them. The CDR3 contains 14 residues. The V gene's germline CDR1 is SGHDT and CDR2 YYEEEE. The CDR3 sequence: CASTPGGIQETQYF. CDR3 in DNA: TGTGCCAGCACCCCGGGCGGGATCCAAGAGACCCAGTACTTC.

V usage is TRBV5-5 and J usage is TRBJ2-7; tentative D call: TRBD2 (6 bases). The CDR3 is made up of 14 amino acids. Germline V gene data show CDR1 as SGHKS and CDR2 as YYEKEE (reference sequence). V lost 3 bases, J lost 5 bases, and 15 bases lay in between. The CDR3 sequence: CASSSRGYLDEQYF. The CDR3 DNA sequence: TGTGCCAGCAGCTCCCGGGGGTACTTAGACGAGCAGTACTTC.

The rearrangement uses TRBV11-2 and TRBJ2-7, with 9 bases that match TRBD2. The CDR3 contains 16 residues. V shed 4 bases, J shed 2 bases, and the junction held 9 bases outside the gene matches. Germline V gene sequence: CDR1 SGHAT, CDR2 FQNNGV. CDR3 DNA: TGTGCCAGCAGCTCACCCGGCAGCGGGGGGACCTACGAGCAGTACTTC. Translated, it gives CASSSPGSGGTYEQYF.

This chain joins TRBV7-3 and TRBJ1-6; D gene unclear. This CDR3 spans 13 amino acids. Germline-derived CDR1 and CDR2 are SGHTA and FQGTGA. V lost 3 bases to trimming and J lost 6 bases, with 6 bases between them. The CDR3 loop is CASSFTANSPLHF. The CDR3 DNA is TGTGCCAGCAGCTTTACGGCTAATTCACCCCTCCACTTT.

The V call is TRBV6-5, the J call TRBJ2-7, with 7 bases fitting TRBD2. Germline V gives CDR1 MNHEY, CDR2 SVGAGI. This CDR3 has 11 residues. With V trimmed by 11 bases and J by 6 bases, 7 bases remained unmatched. The CDR3 region has the DNA TGTGCCGATTACGGCGGGGGCGAGCAGTACTTC. Translating it yields CADYGGGEQYF.

The chain is built from TRBV7-3 and TRBJ2-5; TRBD1 or TRBD2 may be the D gene (5 bases each). This CDR3 spans 15 amino acids. CDR1 and CDR2 from the germline V gene are SGHTA and FQGTGA. Trimming took off 0 bases at V and 1 base at J, with 9 bases between the two ends. This CDR3 reads CASSLTGDPQETQYF. CDR3 sequence (DNA): TGTGCCAGCAGCTTAACCGGGGACCCCCAAGAGACCCAGTACTTC.

Here the CDR3 reads CASSQGLDGGETQYF. In DNA form, the CDR3 reads TGCGCCAGCAGCCAAGGACTAGATGGGGGGGAGACCCAGTACTTC. The chain is built from TRBV4-3 and TRBJ2-5, with a possible D match to TRBD2 (6 bases). This CDR3 is 15 amino acids long. Trimming cost V 1 base and J 5 bases, with 14 bases left between them. Per germline, CDR1 LGHNA and CDR2 YSLEER.

The gene calls are TRBV14 and TRBJ2-2; 8 bases fit TRBD2. V gave up 4 bases and J gave up 3 bases; unmatched junction bases: 7. The V gene's germline CDR1 is SGHDN and CDR2 FVKESK. The CDR3 runs to 16 residues. CDR3 in amino acids: CASSPRLAGHTGELFF. In DNA form, the CDR3 reads TGTGCCAGCAGCCCCAGGCTAGCGGGTCACACCGGGGAGCTGTTTTTT.

The chain uses TRBV25-1 and TRBJ1-2, with D uncertain. Trimming left V 3 bases short and J 3 bases short, with 5 bases between. The CDR3 contains 12 residues. Germline V gene data show CDR1 as MGHDK and CDR2 as SYGVNS. The CDR3 region has the DNA TGTGCCAGCAGTGATGGGGACTATGGCTACACCTTC. Translated, it gives CASSDGDYGYTF.

The chain links TRBV29-1 to TRBJ2-7, with 8 bases aligning to TRBD2. CDR3 length: 12 amino acids. After removal of 7 bases from V and 4 bases from J, the junction contained 6 bases not matched to a gene. Germline CDR1 reads SQVTM; CDR2 reads ANQGSEA. CDR3 region: CSDPGLVYEQYF. In DNA form, the CDR3 reads TGCAGCGACCCGGGACTAGTTTACGAGCAGTACTTC.

The chain combines TRBV19 with TRBJ2-7; perhaps D is TRBD1 or TRBD2 (5 bases each). Germline CDR1 reads LNHDA; CDR2 reads SQIVND (reference sequence). The CDR3 is 13 residues long. V was trimmed by 6 bases and J by 4 bases, leaving 13 bases between them. CDR3 protein: CASREGNYYEQYF. The CDR3 DNA follows: TGTGCCAGTAGAGAGGGGAATTATTACGAGCAGTACTTC.

The chain links TRBV30 to TRBJ2-1; D possibly corresponds to TRBD1 (6 bases). Germline-derived CDR1 and CDR2 are GTSNPN and SVGIG (reference sequence). CDR3 length equals 14 residues. The germline V and J ends were trimmed by 3 bases and 6 bases, with 15 bases remaining between them. In DNA form, the CDR3 reads TGTGCCTGGAGGGCCAAAACAGGGTTCAATGAGCAGTTCTTC. Residues: CAWRAKTGFNEQFF.

The chain combines TRBV11-3 with TRBJ1-1, with D uncertain. The germline gives CDR1 SGHNT, CDR2 YENEEA. The CDR3 length is 13 residues. V lost 1 base and J lost 8, with 11 bases in between. CDR3 nucleotide sequence: TGTGCCAGCAGCTTAGGGATCAATTCAGAAGCTTTCTTT. Its translation: CASSLGINSEAFF.

This clone was picked up one time. The J gene is TRBJ1-2, the V gene TRBV4-3, with D possibly matching TRBD1 (6 bases). CDR1 is LGHNA, CDR2 YSLEER, per germline. The CDR3 extends over 14 amino acids. V was pared by 5 bases and J by 8 bases, with 18 bases between. In nucleotides, the CDR3 is TGCGCCAGCAGCTACCTCCGGGACACGGACGGCTACACCTTC. Its protein is CASSYLRDTDGYTF.

The CDR3, as DNA: TGTGCCAGCAGCCACGACAGGGTCACTGAAGCTTTCTTT. As protein: CASSHDRVTEAFF. V is TRBV3-1 (or the pseudogene TRBV3-2) and J is TRBJ1-1; 7 bases match TRBD1. The CDR3 is 13 residues long. Looked up from germline, CDR1 is LGHDT and CDR2 is YNNKEL (reference sequence). The V gene end was trimmed by 3 bases and the J gene end by 4 bases; junction bases not matched to a gene: 2.

In DNA, the CDR3 is TGTGCCAGCAGCCAATTTTCGATCCGAGGGGAAAAACTGTTTTTT. It translates to CASSQFSIRGEKLFF. The chain links TRBV7-8 to TRBJ1-4, with unresolved D. The V gene lost 5 bases and the J gene lost 8 bases, with 18 bases spanning the gap. The CDR3 totals 15 residues. Germline-derived CDR1 and CDR2 are SGHVS and FQNEAQ.

V is TRBV6-5 and J is TRBJ2-3; 8 bases fit TRBD2. This CDR3 comprises 12 residues. Germline V lookup: CDR1 MNHEY, CDR2 SVGAGI. V shed 5 bases, J shed 9 bases, and the junction held 4 bases outside the gene matches. The CDR3 DNA sequence: TGTGCCAGCAGTCCGGGAGGGGAAACGCAGTATTTT. It encodes CASSPGGETQYF.

The chain uses TRBV7-9 and TRBJ1-1; 8 positions match TRBD1. The germline V gene encodes CDR1 SEHNR and CDR2 FQNEAQ (reference sequence). The CDR3 runs to 15 residues. V trimming: 5 bases; J trimming: 4 bases; junction bases outside the gene matches: 9. This chain's CDR3 is CASSPAGGAGTEAFF. CDR3 DNA sequence: TGTGCCAGCAGCCCCGCAGGGGGCGCAGGCACTGAAGCTTTCTTT.

The V and J genes are TRBV7-3 and TRBJ1-1; tentatively, D is TRBD1 (5 bases). Germline V gene lookup returns CDR1 SGHTA and CDR2 FQGTGA. The CDR3 runs to 14 residues. V was pared by 0 bases and J by 6 bases, with 11 bases between. The CDR3, as DNA: TGTGCCAGCAGCTTAACGGGGGGGATTGCTGAAGCTTTCTTT. Translating gives CASSLTGGIAEAFF.

The CDR3 sequence: CASSDWGKWDEQFF. The CDR3 nucleotides read TGTGCCAGCAGTGATTGGGGGAAGTGGGATGAGCAGTTCTTC. This chain connects TRBV2 to TRBJ2-1; D is perhaps TRBD1 or TRBD2 (5 bases each). Deletions cut 3 bases from V and 8 bases from J, with 14 bases between. Germline values: CDR1 SNHLY, CDR2 FYNNEI. This CDR3 comprises 14 residues.